The 22 T cell receptor beta chains below come from one sample, sequenced in a study of blood T cell repertoires in COVID-19. The protocol was immunoSEQ multiplex PCR, while the TCRdb copy is restricted to in-frame clones and leaves out a portion. Of some 190,000 clones listed, 70% to 90% are singletons. The sample was peripheral blood. The receptors here all came from a woman between 65 and 79 years old with active or convalescent COVID-19.

This clone was seen a few times. The rearrangement uses TRBV6-5 and TRBJ2-1, with D perhaps matching TRBD1 (6 bases). With 2 bases removed from V and 2 bases from J, the gap between germline ends came to 13 bases. Looked up from germline, CDR1 is MNHEY and CDR2 is SVGAGI. The CDR3 extends over 16 amino acids. This CDR3 is CASSYESRTAYNEQFF. The DNA for the CDR3 is TGTGCCAGCAGTTACGAGTCTCGGACAGCCTACAATGAGCAGTTCTTC.

The V call is TRBV6-5, the J call TRBJ1-2, with D maybe TRBD1 (6 bases). Germline V CDR1 and CDR2: MNHEY, SVGAGI. The V end lost 8 bases, the J end lost 4 bases, and 17 bases lay between the germline ends. The CDR3 length is 14 residues. In nucleotides, the CDR3 is TGTGCCAGCTCGAGCGGGGGCAGCGGCTATGGCTACACCTTC. It is translated as CASSSGGSGYGYTF.

The rearrangement links TRBV4-2 to TRBJ2-7; D gene uncertain. The CDR3 contains 13 residues. Per germline, CDR1 LGHNA and CDR2 YNFKEQ. Deletions cut 0 bases from V and 3 bases from J, with 6 bases between. CDR3 sequence: CASSQEVYYEQYF. CDR3 in DNA: TGTGCCAGCAGCCAAGAAGTCTACTACGAGCAGTACTTC.

This clone was detected only a few times. The chain links TRBV18 to TRBJ2-1, with 15 bases fitting TRBD2. Germline lookup yields CDR1 KGHSH and CDR2 LQKENI. After removal of 6 bases from V and 6 bases from J, the junction contained 12 bases not matched to a gene. The CDR3 covers 18 residues. The CDR3 loop is CASSPTGLAGGLGNEQFF. The DNA of the CDR3 is TGTGCCAGCTCCCCGACGGGACTAGCGGGAGGACTGGGCAATGAGCAGTTCTTC.

V is TRBV19 and J is TRBJ2-1; 14 bases agree with TRBD2. Germline lookup yields CDR1 LNHDA and CDR2 SQIVND (reference sequence). The CDR3 has 16 residues. V lost 9 bases to trimming and J lost 6 bases; unmatched junction nucleotides: 10. The CDR3 bases are TGTGCCAGCTCGGGACTAGCGGGAGTTCGGGGCAATGAGCAGTTCTTC. This sequence encodes CASSGLAGVRGNEQFF.

The chain joins TRBV12-2 to TRBJ2-2; the table's D call of TRBD1 was not tested on the DNA. TRBV12-2 is classified as a pseudogene. This CDR3 comprises 17 residues. The DNA for the CDR3 is TGTGCAAGTCGCTTAGGAGTCGACAGACAGAACACCGGGGAGCTGTTTTTT. It specifies CASRLGVDRQNTGELFF.

This clone was detected many times. This chain uses TRBV2 with TRBJ1-1; D remains unclear. Germline CDR1 reads SNHLY; CDR2 reads FYNNEI. Deletions cut 3 bases from V and 1 base from J, with 6 bases between. This CDR3 has 13 amino acids. The CDR3 loop is CASSEARNTEAFF. CDR3 DNA sequence: TGTGCCAGCAGTGAGGCCCGGAACACTGAAGCTTTCTTT.

The rearrangement links TRBV11-2 to TRBJ2-1; 9 bases align to TRBD2. The ends lost 2 bases at V and 9 bases at J; junction bases unmatched: 8. This CDR3 is 15 amino acids long. Germline values: CDR1 SGHAT, CDR2 FQNNGV. CDR3 region: CASSLIVAGAGEQFF. The CDR3 DNA reads TGTGCCAGCAGCTTAATCGTAGCGGGAGCGGGTGAGCAGTTCTTC.

V is TRBV5-1 and J is TRBJ1-4, with D perhaps TRBD1 (5 bases). The CDR3 is made up of 15 amino acids. The V gene lost 5 bases and the J gene lost 0 bases, with 11 bases spanning the gap. Germline V gene sequence: CDR1 SGHRS, CDR2 YFSETQ. CDR3 nucleotides: TGCGCCAGCAGGCTCGGGGGGGCAACTAATGAAAAACTGTTTTTT. Translating it yields CASRLGGATNEKLFF.

The gene calls are TRBV5-1 and TRBJ1-1, with TRBD1 as a possible D gene (5 bases). The CDR3 sequence is 12 residues long. Germline CDR1 and CDR2: SGHRS and YFSETQ. Trimming removed 3 bases at V and 5 bases at J, with 8 bases between. In DNA form, the CDR3 reads TGCGCCAGCAGCTGGGAGGGGACTGAAGCTTTCTTT. It specifies CASSWEGTEAFF.

The chain joins TRBV18 to TRBJ1-1; perhaps TRBD1 as D (5 bases). V was trimmed by 3 bases and J by 3 bases, leaving 14 bases between them. In germline, CDR1 is KGHSH, CDR2 LQKENI. CDR3 size: 15 residues. CDR3 protein: CASSPASGDDTEAFF. The DNA of the CDR3 is TGTGCCAGCTCACCCGCCTCGGGGGACGACACTGAAGCTTTCTTT.

The chain employs TRBV18 and TRBJ2-2, with TRBD1 identical over 7 bases. The V gene end was trimmed by 4 bases and the J gene end by 1 base; junction bases not matched to a gene: 3. This CDR3 has 15 amino acids. CDR1 is KGHSH, CDR2 LQKENI, per germline. The CDR3 nucleotides read TGTGCCAGCTCACTACGGACAGGGAACACCGGGGAGCTGTTTTTT. Encoded protein: CASSLRTGNTGELFF.

This clone was counted a few times. The chain recombines TRBV27 with TRBJ1-2; TRBD1 matches at 9 bases. This CDR3 is built from 16 residues. Germline assignment: CDR1 MNHEY and CDR2 SMNVEV (reference sequence). J gave up 5 bases and V 5 bases, and 12 bases lay outside the gene matches. The chain's CDR3 is CASSLKRTGAPYGYTF. For the CDR3, the DNA is TGTGCCAGCAGTCTCAAAAGGACAGGGGCGCCTTATGGCTACACCTTC.

The rearrangement uses TRBV29-1 and TRBJ1-2, with D unresolved. V shed 0 bases and J shed 6 bases, with 17 bases lying between them. The germline CDR1 and CDR2 sequences are SQVTM and ANQGSEA. The CDR3 loop spans 15 amino acids. CDR3 sequence (DNA): TGCAGCGTTGAAGATCCGGCGACGGTGGGAGATGGCTACACCTTC. Translation: CSVEDPATVGDGYTF.

The CDR3 region is CASSLGTGGAISYEQYF. The CDR3 DNA is TGTGCCAGCAGCTTAGGGACTGGCGGGGCCATCTCCTACGAGCAGTACTTC. V gene TRBV7-9 combines with J gene TRBJ2-7; maybe TRBD2 (6 bases). CDR1 and CDR2 (germline): SEHNR, FQNEAQ (reference sequence). CDR3 length equals 17 residues. Deletions cut 1 base from V and 0 bases from J, with 16 bases between.

This clone showed up just once. This chain connects TRBV3-1 (or the pseudogene TRBV3-2) to TRBJ2-7, with D possibly TRBD2 on 6 matching bases. Germline CDR1 and CDR2: LGHDT and YNNKEL (reference sequence). This CDR3 has 14 amino acids. The V gene lost 4 bases and the J gene lost 6 bases, with 16 bases spanning the gap. In nucleotides, the CDR3 is TGTGCCAGCAGCCTCGGTGTCGCGGGGAGCGAGCAGTACTTC. Its translation: CASSLGVAGSEQYF.

The J gene is TRBJ1-4, the V gene TRBV4-2; TRBD1 is a possible D gene (5 bases). Germline CDR1 is LGHNA and CDR2 is YNFKEQ. The V gene lost 5 bases and the J gene lost 7 bases, with 17 bases spanning the gap. CDR3 length equals 15 residues. The CDR3 DNA sequence: TGTGCCAGCAGCTACGAGCAGGGTCTGACTGAAAAACTGTTTTTT. Protein sequence: CASSYEQGLTEKLFF.

The chain combines TRBV10-3 with TRBJ1-2; D is possibly TRBD1 (5 bases). Trimming pared 11 bases from V and 3 bases from J, leaving 16 bases between. Germline CDR1 is ENHRY and CDR2 is SYGVKD. The CDR3 sequence is 13 residues long. The CDR3 loop reads CAAGTALDYGYTF. CDR3 sequence (DNA): TGTGCCGCGGGGACCGCCCTCGACTATGGCTACACCTTC.

This clone was counted only a few times. The chain couples TRBV4-1 to TRBJ1-6; 10 bases align to TRBD1. The CDR3 consists of 17 residues. V lost 4 bases and J lost 4; bases outside the gene matches: 7. Germline CDR1 reads MGHRA; CDR2 reads YSYEKL. CDR3 residues: CASSLRTGGVYNSPLHF. CDR3 sequence (DNA): TGCGCCAGCAGCCTGAGGACAGGGGGTGTGTATAATTCACCCCTCCACTTT.

The chain uses TRBV5-1 and TRBJ2-1, with D possibly matching TRBD2 (7 bases). The germline V gene has CDR1 SGHRS and CDR2 YFSETQ. The V gene lost 0 bases and the J gene lost 6 bases, with 16 bases spanning the gap. The CDR3 is 16 amino acids. DNA of the CDR3: TGCGCCAGCAGCTTGGAAGGGGGAGGGGTACGCAATGAGCAGTTCTTC. It translates to CASSLEGGGVRNEQFF.

CDR3 residues: CASSPRQGRSPLHF. The CDR3 bases are TGTGCCAGCTCACCCCGGCAGGGGAGATCACCCCTCCACTTT. The J gene is TRBJ1-6, the V gene TRBV18, with D perhaps matching TRBD1 (6 bases). This CDR3 region has 14 residues. V lost 3 bases to trimming and J lost 10 bases, with 13 bases between them. The V gene's germline CDR1 is KGHSH and CDR2 LQKENI.

The rearrangement links TRBV28 to TRBJ2-5; 9 nucleotides line up with TRBD2. J gave up 4 bases and V 4 bases, and 7 bases lay outside the gene matches. The CDR3 is 15 amino acids. Per the germline V gene, CDR1 is MDHEN and CDR2 is SYDVKM. The CDR3: CASSSPAGGRETQYF. In nucleotides, the CDR3 is TGTGCCAGCAGTTCTCCTGCGGGGGGGCGAGAGACCCAGTACTTC.